The clone carrying this TCR beta chain has only a few counts. Its specificity is unknown. Template material for amplifying TCR beta CDR3 regions consisted of RNA transcripts. The HTBI set primed first-round TCR CDR3 RT-PCR. Each CDR3 protein is one row after TCRdb ran MiXCR on the multiplex PCR reads. Of roughly 380,000 distinct CDR3 sequences listed, about a sixth are singletons. The data stem from a study of T cells in Graves' hyperthyroidism and ophthalmopathy. Study at large: Upon initial diagnosis and before any treatment, peripheral blood was collected.

Study-wide findings and caveats: Median prediction lead before ophthalmopathy onset was 5.5 to 7 months with the model.

The CDR3 consists of 17 residues. V was pared by 0 bases and J by 0 bases, with 15 bases between. The germline V gene has CDR1 KGHSH and CDR2 LQKENI. Based on clinical symptoms, serum thyroxine and TRAb, thyroid ultrasound and orbital computed tomography, diagnoses were reached. PBMCs were derived from about 10 ml fresh peripheral blood. This TCR was recovered from a woman aged 40 to 50 with Graves' ophthalmopathy. Sample: blood. The chain links TRBV18 to TRBJ2-7; D not certain. The CDR3 is CASSPPVSRPSSYEQYF. In nucleotides, the CDR3 is TGTGCCAGCTCACCACCGGTGTCTCGTCCGAGCTCCTACGAGCAGTACTTC.